This T cell receptor (beta chain) was documented in a study of T cells in Graves' hyperthyroidism and ophthalmopathy. This clonotype was picked up many times. Authors of the study amplified TCR beta CDR3 regions from RNA transcripts. An initial round of RT-PCR targeting the TCR CDR3 relied on the HTBI primer set. TCRdb fed the multiplex PCR reads into MiXCR, producing one record per CDR3 protein. The profile covers fewer than 800,000 distinct CDR3 sequences, with about a sixth appearing a single time and approximately 8.4% taken by the ten largest. The TCR originated in a man younger than 30 with Graves' hyperthyroidism. The specimen sequenced was blood.

The DNA for the CDR3 is TGTGCCAGCAGGATTAGCGGGACAAGGCTTGAGCAGTTCTTC. It is translated as CASRISGTRLEQFF. The chain joins TRBV27 to TRBJ2-1; 8 bases agree with TRBD2. This CDR3 is built from 14 residues. The V gene end was trimmed by 6 bases and the J gene end by 9 bases; junction bases not matched to a gene: 10. Germline values: CDR1 MNHEY, CDR2 SMNVEV (reference sequence).